One and the same sample provided the 4 T cell receptor beta chains below, sequenced in a study of blood T cell repertoires in COVID-19 (TCRdb year 2020). Library method: the immunoSEQ multiplex PCR assay. TCRdb carries this immuneACCESS record with in-frame sequences only. Its versions omit some clonotypes, under half of them owing to an unresolved V gene in the studies checked, with the rest unexplained. This sample is represented by about 250,000 clones; around 84% of them were singletons. The ten biggest clones cover approximately 1.7% of the sample. The sequencing sample was made of PBMCs or T cells enriched from blood (not recorded which). These receptors all come from a man aged 35-49 years who had recovered from COVID-19.

V is TRBV9 and J is TRBJ2-7, with a tentative D call TRBD2 (5 bases). This CDR3 is built from 14 residues. Germline CDR1 reads SGDLS; CDR2 reads YYNGEE. V was cut by 0 bases and J by 6 bases, with 13 bases left in between. The CDR3 bases are TGTGCCAGCAGCGTAGCGGCTAGCTACTCCGAGCAGTACTTC. This sequence encodes CASSVAASYSEQYF.

This rearrangement joins TRBV3-1 (or the pseudogene TRBV3-2) to TRBJ1-2; 7 bases match TRBD1. After removal of 0 bases from V and 1 base from J, the junction contained 5 bases not matched to a gene. CDR3 length: 16 residues. The V gene's germline CDR1 is LGHDT and CDR2 YNNKEL (reference sequence). The CDR3 bases are TGTGCCAGCAGCCAAGATGGGCAGGGGGTTAACTATGGCTACACCTTC. It translates to CASSQDGQGVNYGYTF.

The gene calls are TRBV19 and TRBJ1-2, with no clear D. The CDR3 runs to 16 residues. Germline V gene sequence: CDR1 LNHDA, CDR2 SQIVND (reference sequence). With 11 bases removed from V and 4 bases from J, the gap between germline ends came to 26 bases. Written as DNA, the CDR3 is TGTGCCGTTCGCCGGGAGGGCGGCGCGACCTTCTATGGCTACACCTTC. As protein: CAVRREGGATFYGYTF. Combining the CDR3 with reference TRBV19 and TRBJ1-2 gives the whole variable domain DGGITQSPKYLFRKEGQNVTLSCEQNLNHDAMYWYRQDPGQGLRLIYYSQIVNDFQKGDIAEGYSVSREKKESFPLTVTSAQKNPTAFYLCAVRREGGATFYGYTFGSGTRLTVV.

The CDR3 DNA reads as TGTGCCTGGAGCCCGGGACTCGCATACGAGCAGTACTTC. Amino acids: CAWSPGLAYEQYF. The V gene is TRBV30, the J gene TRBJ2-7; D possibly corresponds to TRBD2 (6 bases). This CDR3 spans 13 amino acids. Trimming left V 3 bases short and J 4 bases short, with 13 bases between. In germline, CDR1 is GTSNPN, CDR2 SVGIG (reference sequence).